The 8 T cell receptor beta chains in this list originate from one sample, sequenced in a study of blood T cell repertoires in COVID-19. Only in-frame clones appear in the TCRdb table, and some are missing; sequencing was by immunoSEQ multiplex PCR. The sample has about 410,000 clones; about nine tenths are singletons. Sequencing used peripheral blood. These receptor sequences come from a woman in her forties with COVID-19, enrolled during active disease.

The chain combines TRBV2 with TRBJ1-1, with TRBD1 matching 9 bases. Germline V gives CDR1 SNHLY, CDR2 FYNNEI. With V trimmed by 6 bases and J by 6 bases, 11 bases remained unmatched. This CDR3 region has 15 residues. The DNA of the CDR3 is TGTGCCAGCAGAGGACAGGGGTTCGCTTTCGCTGAAGCTTTCTTT. It is translated as CASRGQGFAFAEAFF.

The chain joins TRBV7-3 to TRBJ1-1, with D hard to call. Germline V lookup: CDR1 SGHTA, CDR2 FQGTGA. Trimming pared 5 bases from V and 1 base from J, leaving 11 bases between. The CDR3 loop spans 14 amino acids. CDR3 DNA sequence: TGTGCCAGCAGCCTACAGCCGGCGAACACTGAAGCTTTCTTT. Its protein is CASSLQPANTEAFF.

This clone turned up a few times. The genes are TRBV7-9 and TRBJ1-4, with D perhaps TRBD1 (5 bases). Germline loops: CDR1 SEHNR, CDR2 FQNEAQ (reference sequence). The CDR3 covers 18 residues. Trimming pared 0 bases from V and 0 bases from J, leaving 14 bases between. CDR3 protein: CASSLALRTGPTNEKLFF. In DNA form, the CDR3 reads TGTGCCAGCAGCTTAGCGCTTCGCACAGGACCAACTAATGAAAAACTGTTTTTT.

The count of this clone is one. J is TRBJ2-2 and V is TRBV21-1; TRBD1 is the table's D call and was not checked against the DNA. TRBV21-1 represents a pseudogene. The length of the CDR3 is 18 residues. CDR3 sequence (DNA): TGTGCCAGCAGCTCTCCAGGACAGGACGATGAAGGAACCGGGGAGCTGTTTTTT. Translated: CASSSPGQDDEGTGELFF.

The gene calls are TRBV24-1 and TRBJ1-1; 7 nucleotides match TRBD1. Germline V CDR1 and CDR2: KGHDR, SFDVKD. V shed 5 bases and J 0 bases; nucleotides not matched to a gene: 5. This CDR3 region has 15 residues. The DNA for the CDR3 is TGTGCCACCAGTGTTACCAGGGGGATGAACACTGAAGCTTTCTTT. Its protein is CATSVTRGMNTEAFF.

The gene calls are TRBV11-2 and TRBJ1-2; 11 bases match TRBD1. V shed 9 bases, J shed 5 bases, and the junction held 11 bases outside the gene matches. The germline CDR1 and CDR2 sequences are SGHAT and FQNNGV. The CDR3 covers 15 residues. The CDR3 reads CASHPTGTGGYGYTF. The CDR3 DNA reads as TGTGCCAGTCATCCTACCGGGACAGGGGGATATGGCTACACCTTC.

This chain joins TRBV7-2 and TRBJ2-7, with D possibly being TRBD1 (5 bases). The germline V gene has CDR1 SGHTA and CDR2 FQGNSA. V lost 5 bases and J 2 bases, leaving 16 bases between the germline ends. The CDR3 extends over 15 amino acids. CDR3 DNA: TGTGCCAGCAGCCTTGGGGTTGGGGCAACCTACGAGCAGTACTTC. The encoded protein is CASSLGVGATYEQYF.

The chain links TRBV6-6 to TRBJ2-1, with 8 bases lining up with TRBD2. The CDR3 spans 16 residues. Germline CDR1 and CDR2: MNHNY and SVGAGI (reference sequence). Trimming took 0 bases from V and 8 from J; bases not matched to a gene: 9. The CDR3 DNA follows: TGTGCCAGCAGTTACTCGACGGGGGGGCAGTCGGATGAGCAGTTCTTC. Its translation: CASSYSTGGQSDEQFF.